Shown below are 20 T cell receptor beta chains from a single sample sequenced in a study of blood T cell repertoires in COVID-19 (dated by TCRdb to the early 2020s). Receptor amplification or capture employed the immunoSEQ multiplex PCR assay. TCRdb obtained this table from immuneACCESS and retained in-frame rearrangements with V and J assigned. These tables miss some clones; where compared with another copy, unresolved V genes account for less than half of the shortfall, and the remainder is unexplained. The sample profile shows roughly 56,000 clones; 89% of them were found once. Of the sample, around 45% is held by the ten largest clones. Sequencing was done on a sample of peripheral blood. These receptors originate from a woman aged 55 to 70 with COVID-19, enrolled during active disease.

V usage is TRBV5-1 and J usage is TRBJ1-1, with 7 bases that match TRBD1. V was clipped by 3 bases and J by 1 base; unmatched bases: 3. This CDR3 region has 14 residues. The germline CDR1 and CDR2 sequences are SGHRS and YFSETQ. The CDR3 here is CASSSQGQNTEAFF. In DNA form, the CDR3 reads TGCGCCAGCAGCTCACAGGGGCAGAACACTGAAGCTTTCTTT.

The chain carries TRBV6-5 and TRBJ1-6; no clear D gene. This CDR3 comprises 14 residues. V lost 4 bases to trimming and J lost 5 bases, with 9 bases between them. Germline loops: CDR1 MNHEY, CDR2 SVGAGI. In DNA form, the CDR3 reads TGTGCCAGCAGTTCCATGAGTAATAATTCACCCCTCCACTTT. It translates to CASSSMSNNSPLHF.

The V gene is TRBV6-5, the J gene TRBJ1-2; 7 bases map to TRBD1. The germline gives CDR1 MNHEY, CDR2 SVGAGI. V trimming: 0 bases; J trimming: 4 bases; junction bases outside the gene matches: 5. This CDR3 comprises 15 residues. CDR3 amino acids: CASSYSSQGTYGYTF. The CDR3 coding sequence is TGTGCCAGCAGTTACTCTTCACAGGGGACCTATGGCTACACCTTC.

CDR3 coding DNA: TGCAGCGTTCGGGGGGGGATAGCGTCATACAATGAGCAGTTCTTC. It translates to CSVRGGIASYNEQFF. V gene TRBV29-1 combines with J gene TRBJ2-1; 8 bases line up with TRBD2. In germline, CDR1 is SQVTM, CDR2 ANQGSEA. V lost 5 bases and J lost 4; bases outside the gene matches: 10. The CDR3 is 15 residues long.

This clone appeared a single time. V is TRBV18 and J is TRBJ1-5, with D possibly matching TRBD1 (5 bases). The CDR3 has 14 residues. V gave up 5 bases and J gave up 4 bases, with 12 bases separating them. Germline V gives CDR1 KGHSH, CDR2 LQKENI. This CDR3 reads CASSAGQGNQPQHF. CDR3 nucleotide sequence: TGTGCCAGCTCAGCCGGTCAGGGAAATCAGCCCCAGCATTTT.

This clone was observed a single time. The chain couples TRBV5-6 to TRBJ2-3; TRBD1 is a possible D gene (7 bases). This CDR3 comprises 14 residues. Germline CDR1 SGHDT, CDR2 YYEEEE. V was shortened by 5 bases and J by 3 bases, with 13 bases between the two germline ends. The CDR3 loop reads CASSSQGRTDTQYF. The CDR3 DNA reads TGTGCCAGCAGTTCACAGGGGAGGACAGATACGCAGTATTTT. The full variable domain, completed using reference TRBV5-6 and TRBJ2-3, is DAGVTQSPTHLIKTRGQQVTLRCSPKSGHDTVSWYQQALGQGPQFIFQYYEEEERQRGNFPDRFSGHQFPNYSSELNVNALLLGDSALYLCASSSQGRTDTQYFGPGTRLTVL.

This chain uses TRBV5-4 with TRBJ2-7; D perhaps matches TRBD2 (6 bases). This CDR3 has 14 residues. From germline, CDR1 is SGHNT and CDR2 YYREEE (reference sequence). V was pared by 5 bases and J by 7 bases, with 19 bases between. The CDR3 spells CASSLATSRWEQYF. For the CDR3, the DNA is TGTGCCAGCAGTTTAGCGACTAGTCGGTGGGAGCAGTACTTC.

The rearrangement links TRBV10-3 to TRBJ2-2; D is undetermined. The germline gives CDR1 ENHRY, CDR2 SYGVKD. V was shortened by 8 bases and J by 0 bases, with 4 bases between the two germline ends. The CDR3 is 12 amino acids. CDR3 amino acids: CAIGANTGELFF. Here the CDR3 DNA reads TGTGCCATCGGAGCGAACACCGGGGAGCTGTTTTTT.

This chain links TRBV6-2 or TRBV6-3 with TRBJ1-1; TRBD1 aligns across 7 bases. The J segment lost 1 base and the V segment lost 5 bases, leaving 1 base of the junction unmatched. The CDR3 is made up of 13 amino acids. Germline CDR1 is MNHEY and CDR2 is SVGEGT. The CDR3 region is CASSDRENTEAFF. CDR3 DNA sequence: TGTGCCAGCAGTGACAGGGAGAACACTGAAGCTTTCTTT.

CDR3 nucleotides: TGTGCCAGCTCACCTGACAGGCCCCACGAGCAGTACTTC. This encodes CASSPDRPHEQYF. The J gene is TRBJ2-7, the V gene TRBV18, with a possible D match to TRBD1 (6 bases). Trimming stripped 3 bases from V and 5 bases from J, with 11 bases between. The CDR3 is 13 residues long. CDR1 and CDR2 from the germline V gene are KGHSH and LQKENI.

This clone was detected a few times. The gene calls are TRBV4-1 and TRBJ2-7; no clear D. Trimming cost V 0 bases and J 6 bases, with 6 bases left between them. Germline V lookup: CDR1 MGHRA, CDR2 YSYEKL. This CDR3 spans 12 amino acids. The chain's CDR3 is CASSQEATEQYF. DNA for the CDR3: TGCGCCAGCAGCCAAGAAGCCACCGAGCAGTACTTC.

This chain connects TRBV7-9 to TRBJ2-1; TRBD1 aligns across 7 bases. The V gene end was trimmed by 3 bases and the J gene end by 10 bases; junction bases not matched to a gene: 6. The CDR3 runs 13 residues. Per the germline V gene, CDR1 is SEHNR and CDR2 is FQNEAQ (reference sequence). Here the CDR3 DNA reads TGTGCCAGCAGCTTTGTAGGGGGCTCGGAGCAGTTCTTC. Translation gives CASSFVGGSEQFF.

The CDR3 here is CASSRGPGTGDEKLFF. The CDR3, as DNA: TGTGCCAGCAGCCGAGGGCCCGGGACAGGGGATGAAAAACTGTTTTTT. This chain joins TRBV7-9 and TRBJ1-4; 10 bases align to TRBD1. V dropped 5 bases and J dropped 6; count of bases not matched to a gene: 9. Per the germline V gene, CDR1 is SEHNR and CDR2 is FQNEAQ (reference sequence). CDR3 length equals 16 residues.

The chain has TRBV5-5 and TRBJ1-5; D gene unclear. Germline loops: CDR1 SGHKS, CDR2 YYEKEE (reference sequence). The CDR3 covers 16 residues. The V gene lost 1 base and the J gene lost 2 bases, with 13 bases spanning the gap. The CDR3 is CASSLYGGSRNQPQHF. The CDR3 DNA reads TGTGCCAGCAGCTTGTATGGAGGATCCCGCAATCAGCCCCAGCATTTT.

The V and J genes are TRBV23-1 and TRBJ1-5; a weak D match, TRBD1 (6 bases). TRBV23-1 is classed as an ORF, of uncertain function. V lost 4 bases, J lost 0 bases, and 25 bases lay in between. There are 20 residues in the CDR3. CDR3 DNA: TGCGCCAGCAGTCCGTACGGCCCCCCCAGGGGAAAATATAGCAATCAGCCCCAGCATTTT. Translating gives CASSPYGPPRGKYSNQPQHF.

The chain is built from TRBV5-6 and TRBJ1-2; D remains ambiguous. This CDR3 has 17 amino acids. Germline CDR1 is SGHDT and CDR2 is YYEEEE. V lost 2 bases, J lost 0 bases, and 17 bases lay in between. DNA for the CDR3: TGTGCCAGCAGCTTTCAATCTTGGCAATCCGCTAACTATGGCTACACCTTC. Its protein product is CASSFQSWQSANYGYTF. The full variable domain, rest sourced from reference TRBV5-6 and TRBJ1-2, is DAGVTQSPTHLIKTRGQQVTLRCSPKSGHDTVSWYQQALGQGPQFIFQYYEEEERQRGNFPDRFSGHQFPNYSSELNVNALLLGDSALYLCASSFQSWQSANYGYTFGSGTRLTVV.

This chain uses TRBV27 with TRBJ1-5; D is perhaps TRBD1 (6 bases). V lost 0 bases and J lost 5, with 11 bases in between. The length of the CDR3 is 15 residues. CDR1 is MNHEY and CDR2 is SMNVEV in the germline V gene (reference sequence). For the CDR3, the DNA is TGTGCCAGCAGTTTATCTCCACAGGGTCATCAGCCCCAGCATTTT. Its protein product is CASSLSPQGHQPQHF.

This chain uses TRBV2 with TRBJ2-7; TRBD2 matches 9 bases. Germline trimming cut 6 bases from V and 4 bases from J; bases unmatched to any gene: 10. CDR1 and CDR2 from the germline V gene are SNHLY and FYNNEI. This CDR3 is 15 amino acids long. In DNA form, the CDR3 reads TGTGCCAGCAGCGGTCTGCGGGAGGGGATTTACGAGCAGTACTTC. This encodes CASSGLREGIYEQYF.

The CDR3 reads CAISGDRGLPEQYF. CDR3 sequence (DNA): TGTGCCATCAGCGGGGACAGGGGGCTTCCCGAGCAGTACTTC. The chain links TRBV10-3 to TRBJ2-7; 12 nucleotides line up with TRBD1. In germline, CDR1 is ENHRY, CDR2 SYGVKD. Trimming took 6 bases from V and 6 from J; bases not matched to a gene: 6. This CDR3 comprises 14 residues.

This clone was observed a handful of times. The V and J genes are TRBV11-3 and TRBJ2-1; possibly TRBD2 for D (5 bases). Germline lookup yields CDR1 SGHNT and CDR2 YENEEA. V shed 5 bases and J shed 7 bases, with 18 bases lying between them. This CDR3 contains 15 residues. The CDR3 protein is CASSPRGASGNEQFF. CDR3 DNA: TGTGCCAGCAGCCCCCGGGGAGCCTCGGGTAATGAGCAGTTCTTC.